The 23 T cell receptor beta chains given below trace back to one sample, sequenced in a study of Ad26.COV2.S vaccination and SARS-CoV-2 variants. Regarding treatment: approximately 18 received Ad26.COV2.S at low or high dose, single or two shots; several received placebo; per-sample allocation not given. Specimen acquisition occurred on day 63 following the initial vaccine or placebo injection. Sequencing used immunoSEQ multiplex PCR; TCRdb keeps in-frame clones, though not all of them. The sample contains 250,000 or so clones, roughly 89% of which appear only once. The sequences come from peripheral blood, collected in a trial of Ad26.COV2.S vaccine versus placebo. The source of these receptors is a person aged 18 to 65 who received the Ad26.COV2.S COVID-19 vaccine or a placebo.

This chain uses TRBV7-9 with TRBJ1-1, with 7 bases fitting TRBD1. From germline, CDR1 is SEHNR and CDR2 FQNEAQ (reference sequence). The CDR3 sequence is 17 residues long. The ends lost 4 bases at V and 1 base at J; junction bases unmatched: 12. The DNA for the CDR3 is TGTGCCAGCAGCTCAAGGACCCGAGAGGGGGCGAACACTGAAGCTTTCTTT. This encodes CASSSRTREGANTEAFF.

The rearrangement uses TRBV7-8 and TRBJ1-1, with 7 bases that match TRBD1. Germline V gene data show CDR1 as SGHVS and CDR2 as FQNEAQ. The J segment lost 11 bases and the V segment lost 5 bases, leaving 14 bases of the junction unmatched. The CDR3 length is 14 residues. Here the CDR3 DNA reads TGTGCCAGCAGCCCCATGACAGGGCAGTCTAGGGCTTTCTTT. The encoded protein is CASSPMTGQSRAFF.

In DNA, the CDR3 is TGTGCCAGCAGCGAGCCCCCGGGTGGGAGGGCAAATGAGCAGTTCTTC. Protein sequence: CASSEPPGGRANEQFF. This sequence joins TRBV9 and TRBJ2-1, with 7 positions matching TRBD2. Trimming cost V 3 bases and J 7 bases; bases outside gene matches: 13. CDR3 length equals 16 residues. The germline V gene encodes CDR1 SGDLS and CDR2 YYNGEE.

The rearrangement links TRBV5-1 to TRBJ2-2; 10 bases fit TRBD1. Trimming took 4 bases from V and 3 from J; bases not matched to a gene: 9. Germline V lookup: CDR1 SGHRS, CDR2 YFSETQ. The CDR3 contains 17 residues. The CDR3 protein is CASSPPRQGAYTGELFF. The CDR3 nucleotides are TGCGCCAGCAGCCCCCCCCGACAGGGGGCATACACCGGGGAGCTGTTTTTT.

This chain joins TRBV20-1 and TRBJ2-3; 15 bases map to TRBD2. The CDR3 runs 16 residues. J gave up 7 bases and V 3 bases, and 8 bases lay outside the gene matches. Germline loops: CDR1 DFQATT, CDR2 SNEGSKA (reference sequence). CDR3 protein: CSASSGTSGGKNTQYF. The CDR3 DNA reads TGCAGTGCTAGTTCTGGGACTAGCGGGGGGAAAAATACGCAGTATTTT.

This chain uses TRBV4-3 with TRBJ2-5; no reliable D call. V gave up 0 bases and J gave up 3 bases, with 8 bases separating them. The CDR3 contains 14 residues. CDR1 and CDR2 (germline): LGHNA, YSLEER. CDR3 DNA sequence: TGCGCCAGCAGCCAAGAATACGATAAAGAGACCCAGTACTTC. Its translation: CASSQEYDKETQYF.

The rearrangement links TRBV23-1 to TRBJ2-5, with a possible D match to TRBD2 (7 bases). TRBV23-1 is designated an ORF whose function remains uncertain. CDR3 length equals 15 residues. V shed 0 bases and J shed 5 bases, with 13 bases lying between them. This CDR3 reads CASSQSSRGGETQYF. In nucleotides, the CDR3 is TGCGCCAGCAGTCAATCGTCCAGGGGAGGGGAGACCCAGTACTTC.

This chain connects TRBV2 to TRBJ2-3; TRBD1 might be the D (6 bases). CDR1 SNHLY and CDR2 FYNNEI come from the germline V gene. V was pared by 5 bases and J by 6 bases, with 6 bases between. The CDR3 length is 11 residues. CDR3 nucleotide sequence: TGTGCCAGCAGTAGGGGGGATACGCAGTATTTT. It encodes CASSRGDTQYF.

The rearrangement uses TRBV27 and TRBJ2-7; D is possibly TRBD2 (5 bases). The germline V gene encodes CDR1 MNHEY and CDR2 SMNVEV (reference sequence). The CDR3 spans 13 residues. Trimming left V 7 bases short and J 1 base short, with 11 bases between. In DNA form, the CDR3 reads TGTGCCAGCACAAGAAGCGGATCCTACGAGCAGTACTTC. Translated: CASTRSGSYEQYF.

In its sample, this clone was seen a few times. The chain employs TRBV5-1 and TRBJ2-5; a weak D match, TRBD2 (5 bases). Trimming left V 5 bases short and J 5 bases short, with 16 bases between. Germline-derived CDR1 and CDR2 are SGHRS and YFSETQ. The CDR3 is 14 residues long. The CDR3 reads CASRWAPREETQYF. CDR3 in DNA: TGCGCCAGCAGGTGGGCCCCGAGGGAGGAGACCCAGTACTTC. The full variable domain, with the rest looked up from reference TRBV5-1 and TRBJ2-5, is KAGVTQTPRYLIKTRGQQVTLSCSPISGHRSVSWYQQTPGQGLQFLFEYFSETQRNKGNFPGRFSGRQFSNSRSEMNVSTLELGDSALYLCASRWAPREETQYFGPGTRLLVL.

The chain joins TRBV6-5 to TRBJ2-5; TRBD1 is a possible D gene (5 bases). This CDR3 is 12 amino acids long. Germline V gene data show CDR1 as MNHEY and CDR2 as SVGAGI. The ends were cut back, 4 bases at V and 5 bases at J, with 8 bases in the middle. CDR3 region: CASSWGRETQYF. In DNA form, the CDR3 reads TGTGCCAGCAGTTGGGGCAGGGAGACCCAGTACTTC.

This clone showed up just a few times. The V gene is TRBV6-2 or TRBV6-3, the J gene TRBJ1-5; TRBD1 might be the D (5 bases). The germline CDR1 and CDR2 sequences are MNHEY and SVGEGT. This CDR3 has 12 amino acids. Deletions cut 6 bases from V and 4 bases from J, with 7 bases between. CDR3 sequence (DNA): TGTGCCAGCAGCAGGGTTAATCAGCCCCAGCATTTT. This gives the protein CASSRVNQPQHF.

J is TRBJ2-4 and V is TRBV4-3; maybe TRBD1 (6 bases). CDR1 is LGHNA, CDR2 YSLEER, per germline. This CDR3 contains 13 residues. Trimming shortened V by 3 bases and J by 14 bases, and 17 bases separated the two germline ends. CDR3 protein: CASSQRRGTPKYF. CDR3 DNA sequence: TGCGCCAGCAGCCAGCGAAGGGGGACACCCAAGTACTTC.

Of note for this clone: The sample carries other DNA sequences with the same CDR3. The rearrangement uses TRBV11-2 and TRBJ2-1; D gene unclear. Trimming stripped 0 bases from V and 10 bases from J, with 7 bases between. The CDR3 is 12 amino acids. Per germline, CDR1 SGHAT and CDR2 FQNNGV. The CDR3 region is CASSLDRREQFF. DNA of the CDR3: TGTGCCAGCAGCTTAGATCGCAGGGAGCAGTTCTTC.

The chain couples TRBV6-5 to TRBJ1-6, with D possibly matching TRBD1 (5 bases). Germline CDR1 and CDR2: MNHEY and SVGAGI. This CDR3 has 13 amino acids. V lost 6 bases and J 10 bases, leaving 13 bases between the germline ends. The CDR3 region is CASSLEAGSPLHF. CDR3 in DNA: TGTGCCAGCAGCCTCGAGGCAGGGTCACCCCTCCACTTT.

This chain joins TRBV20-1 and TRBJ2-3, with D perhaps TRBD1 (5 bases). In germline, CDR1 is DFQATT, CDR2 SNEGSKA (reference sequence). Deletions cut 3 bases from V and 0 bases from J, with 10 bases between. This CDR3 is built from 14 residues. CDR3 loop: CSASVRTSTDTQYF. CDR3 in DNA: TGCAGTGCTAGTGTAAGGACAAGCACAGATACGCAGTATTTT.

The chain has TRBV6-5 and TRBJ1-3; D is unclear. CDR1 is MNHEY and CDR2 is SVGAGI in the germline V gene. Trimming shortened V by 6 bases and J by 2 bases, and 5 bases separated the two germline ends. The CDR3 extends over 12 amino acids. CDR3 coding DNA: TGTGCCAGCAGCCGTCCTGGAAACACCATATATTTT. Translating it yields CASSRPGNTIYF.

The chain recombines TRBV14 with TRBJ2-3; 9 bases agree with TRBD2. The CDR3 runs 14 residues. Looked up from germline, CDR1 is SGHDN and CDR2 is FVKESK. V dropped 3 bases and J dropped 13; count of bases not matched to a gene: 11. The CDR3 sequence: CASSQALAGKLKYF. The CDR3 DNA is TGTGCCAGCAGCCAGGCTCTAGCGGGGAAACTGAAGTATTTT.

The V call is TRBV20-1, the J call TRBJ1-2, with D possibly being TRBD1 (5 bases). V was pared by 3 bases and J by 8 bases, with 13 bases between. Germline values: CDR1 DFQATT, CDR2 SNEGSKA (reference sequence). The CDR3 runs 12 residues. In DNA form, the CDR3 reads TGCAGTGCTAGTTTTTTGGGGGGAGGCTACACCTTC. As protein: CSASFLGGGYTF.

The rearrangement joins TRBV6-5 to TRBJ1-2; the D is unclear. Germline values: CDR1 MNHEY, CDR2 SVGAGI. The CDR3 contains 15 residues. V was shortened by 7 bases and J by 4 bases, with 19 bases between the two germline ends. The CDR3: CASTPVQGKSYGYTF. CDR3 DNA: TGTGCCAGCACCCCGGTGCAAGGGAAGAGCTATGGCTACACCTTC.

The V and J genes are TRBV21-1 and TRBJ1-5; TRBD1, as called in the table, went unchecked against the DNA. TRBV21-1 is flagged as a pseudogene. The CDR3 contains 13 residues. The CDR3 sequence: CASGAGVNQPQHF. The CDR3 DNA is TGTGCCTCAGGGGCAGGCGTCAATCAGCCCCAGCATTTT.

This chain links TRBV7-6 with TRBJ2-2; 8 nucleotides line up with TRBD2. Germline loops: CDR1 SGHVS, CDR2 FNYEAQ. The V and J ends lost 5 bases and 4 bases, in that order; junction bases with no gene match: 9. This CDR3 contains 16 residues. The CDR3 is CASSRPGGPVTGELFF. The CDR3 DNA reads as TGTGCCAGCAGCCGACCGGGGGGGCCGGTCACCGGGGAGCTGTTTTTT.

The rearrangement uses TRBV9 and TRBJ2-4; D might be TRBD2 (6 bases). CDR1 SGDLS and CDR2 YYNGEE come from the germline V gene. CDR3 length: 19 amino acids. Between the trimmed V and J ends, which lost 4 bases and 6 bases, there was a span of 29 bases. CDR3 loop: CASSFQDGGVLASGNIQYF. The CDR3 DNA follows: TGTGCCAGCAGCTTTCAAGATGGAGGGGTTTTGGCGTCGGGAAACATTCAGTACTTC.